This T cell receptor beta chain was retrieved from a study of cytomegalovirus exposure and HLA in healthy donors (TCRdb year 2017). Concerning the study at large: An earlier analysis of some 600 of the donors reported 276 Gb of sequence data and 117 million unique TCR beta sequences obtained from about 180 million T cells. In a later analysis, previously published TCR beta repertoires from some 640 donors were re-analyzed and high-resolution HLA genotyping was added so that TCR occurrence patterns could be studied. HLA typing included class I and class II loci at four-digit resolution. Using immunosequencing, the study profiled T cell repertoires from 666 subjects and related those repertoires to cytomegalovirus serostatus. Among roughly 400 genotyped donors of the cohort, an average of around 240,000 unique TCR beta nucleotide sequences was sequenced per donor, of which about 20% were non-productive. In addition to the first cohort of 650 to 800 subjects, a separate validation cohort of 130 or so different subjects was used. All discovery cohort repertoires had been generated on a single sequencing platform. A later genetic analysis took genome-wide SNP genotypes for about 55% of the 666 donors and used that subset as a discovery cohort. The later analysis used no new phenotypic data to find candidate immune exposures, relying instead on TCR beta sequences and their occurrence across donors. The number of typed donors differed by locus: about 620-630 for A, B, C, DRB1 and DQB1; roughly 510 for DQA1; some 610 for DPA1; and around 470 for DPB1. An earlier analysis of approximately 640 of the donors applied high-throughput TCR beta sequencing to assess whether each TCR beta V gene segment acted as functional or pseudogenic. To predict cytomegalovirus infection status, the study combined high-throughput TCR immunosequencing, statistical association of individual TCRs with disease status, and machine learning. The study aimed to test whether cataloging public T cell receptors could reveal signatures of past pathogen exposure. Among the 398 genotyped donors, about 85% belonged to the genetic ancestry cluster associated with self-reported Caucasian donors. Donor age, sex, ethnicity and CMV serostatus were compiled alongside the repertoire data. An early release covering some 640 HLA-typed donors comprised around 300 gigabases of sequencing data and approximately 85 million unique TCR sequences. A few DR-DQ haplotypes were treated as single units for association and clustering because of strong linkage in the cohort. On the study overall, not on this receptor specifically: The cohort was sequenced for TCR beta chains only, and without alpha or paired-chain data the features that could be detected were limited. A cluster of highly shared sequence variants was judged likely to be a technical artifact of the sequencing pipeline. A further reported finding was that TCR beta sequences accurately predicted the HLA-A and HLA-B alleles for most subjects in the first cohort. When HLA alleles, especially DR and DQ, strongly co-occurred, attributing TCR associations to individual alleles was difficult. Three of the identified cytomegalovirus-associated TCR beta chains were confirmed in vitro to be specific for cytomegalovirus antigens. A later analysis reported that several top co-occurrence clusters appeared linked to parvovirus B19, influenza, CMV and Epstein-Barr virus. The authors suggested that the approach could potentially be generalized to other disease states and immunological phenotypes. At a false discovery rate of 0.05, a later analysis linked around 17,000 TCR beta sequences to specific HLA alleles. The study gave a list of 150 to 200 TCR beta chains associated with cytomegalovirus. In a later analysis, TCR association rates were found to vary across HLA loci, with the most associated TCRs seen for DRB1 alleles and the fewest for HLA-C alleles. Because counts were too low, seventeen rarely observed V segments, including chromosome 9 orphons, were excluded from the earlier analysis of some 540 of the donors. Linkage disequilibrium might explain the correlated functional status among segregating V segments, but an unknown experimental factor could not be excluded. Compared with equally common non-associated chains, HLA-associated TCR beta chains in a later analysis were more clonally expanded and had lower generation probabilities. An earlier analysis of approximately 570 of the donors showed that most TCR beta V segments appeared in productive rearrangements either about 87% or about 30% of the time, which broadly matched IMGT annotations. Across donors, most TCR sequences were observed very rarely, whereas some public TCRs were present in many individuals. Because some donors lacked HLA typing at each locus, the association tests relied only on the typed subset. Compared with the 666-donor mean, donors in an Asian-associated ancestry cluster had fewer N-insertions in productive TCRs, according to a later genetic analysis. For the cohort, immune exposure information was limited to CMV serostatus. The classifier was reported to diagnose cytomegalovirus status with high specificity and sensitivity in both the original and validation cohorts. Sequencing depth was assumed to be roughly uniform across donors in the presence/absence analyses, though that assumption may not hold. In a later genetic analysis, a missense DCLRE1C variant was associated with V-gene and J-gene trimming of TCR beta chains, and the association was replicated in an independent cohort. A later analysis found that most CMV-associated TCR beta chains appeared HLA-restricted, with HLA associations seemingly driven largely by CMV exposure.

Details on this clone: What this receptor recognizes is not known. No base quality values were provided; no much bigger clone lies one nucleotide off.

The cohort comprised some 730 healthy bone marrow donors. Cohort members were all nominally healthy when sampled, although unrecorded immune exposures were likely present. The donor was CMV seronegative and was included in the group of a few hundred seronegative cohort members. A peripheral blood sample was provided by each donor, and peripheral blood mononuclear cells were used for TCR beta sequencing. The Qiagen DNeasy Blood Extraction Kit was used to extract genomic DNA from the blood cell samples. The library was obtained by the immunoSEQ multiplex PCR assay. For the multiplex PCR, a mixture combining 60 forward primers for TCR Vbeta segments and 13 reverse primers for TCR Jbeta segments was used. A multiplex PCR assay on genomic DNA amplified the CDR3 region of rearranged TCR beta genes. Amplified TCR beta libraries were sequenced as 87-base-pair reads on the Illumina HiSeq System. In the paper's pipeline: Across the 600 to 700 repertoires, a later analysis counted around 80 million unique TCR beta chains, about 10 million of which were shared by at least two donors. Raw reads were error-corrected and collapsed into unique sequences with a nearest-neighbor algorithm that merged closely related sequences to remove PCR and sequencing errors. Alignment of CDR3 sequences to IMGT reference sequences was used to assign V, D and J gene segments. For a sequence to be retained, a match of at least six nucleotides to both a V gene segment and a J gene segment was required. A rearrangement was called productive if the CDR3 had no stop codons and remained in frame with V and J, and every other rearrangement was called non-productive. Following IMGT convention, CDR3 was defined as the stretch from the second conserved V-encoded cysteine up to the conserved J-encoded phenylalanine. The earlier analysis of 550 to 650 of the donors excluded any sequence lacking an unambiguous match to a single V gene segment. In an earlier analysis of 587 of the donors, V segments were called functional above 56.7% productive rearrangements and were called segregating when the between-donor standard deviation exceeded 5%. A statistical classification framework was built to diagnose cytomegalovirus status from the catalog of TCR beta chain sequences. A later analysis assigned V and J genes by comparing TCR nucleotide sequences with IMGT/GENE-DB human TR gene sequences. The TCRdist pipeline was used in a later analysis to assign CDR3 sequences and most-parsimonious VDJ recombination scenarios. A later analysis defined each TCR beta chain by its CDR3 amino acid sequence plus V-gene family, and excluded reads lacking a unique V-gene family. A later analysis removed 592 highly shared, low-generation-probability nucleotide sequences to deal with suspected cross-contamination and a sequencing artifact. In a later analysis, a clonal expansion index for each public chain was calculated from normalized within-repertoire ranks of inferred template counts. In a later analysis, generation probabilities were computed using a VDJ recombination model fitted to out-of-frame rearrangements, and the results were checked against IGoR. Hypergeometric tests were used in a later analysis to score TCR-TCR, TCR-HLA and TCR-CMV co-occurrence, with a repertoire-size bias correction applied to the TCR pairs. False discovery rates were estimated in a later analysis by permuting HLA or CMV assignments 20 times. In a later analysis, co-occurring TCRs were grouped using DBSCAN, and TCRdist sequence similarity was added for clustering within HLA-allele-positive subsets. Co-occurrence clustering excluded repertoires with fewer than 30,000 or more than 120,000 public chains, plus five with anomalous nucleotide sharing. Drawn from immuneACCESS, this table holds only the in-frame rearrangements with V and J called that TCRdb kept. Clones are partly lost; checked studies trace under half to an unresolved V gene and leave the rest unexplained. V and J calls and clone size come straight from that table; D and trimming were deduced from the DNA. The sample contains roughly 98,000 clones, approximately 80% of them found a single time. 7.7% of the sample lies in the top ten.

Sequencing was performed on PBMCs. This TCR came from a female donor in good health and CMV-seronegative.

The CDR3 amino acid sequence is: CASSLWEGVGNQPQHF. The sequenced DNA: TGTGCCAGCAGTTTATGGGAGGGTGTCGGCAATCAGCCCCAGCATTTT. The chain uses TRBV28 and TRBJ1-5; the D gene is unclear. Reading the germline V gene gives CDR1 MDHEN and CDR2 SYDVKM. The CDR3 covers 16 residues, taking in both the cysteine and the phenylalanine. Only CDR3 DNA is held: 48 bases, read in frame from base 1. V is reduced by 0 bases and J by 2 bases, leaving a spacing of 11 bases between them. Full variable domain (CDR3 extended with the reference TRBV28 and TRBJ1-5 proteins): DVKVTQSSRYLVKRTGEKVFLECVQDMDHENMFWYRQDPGLGLRLIYFSYDVKMKEKGDIPEGYSVSREKKERFSLILESASTNQTSMYLCASSLWEGVGNQPQHFGDGTRLSIL.